A selection of T cell receptor beta chains follows, all from one sample in a study of cytomegalovirus exposure and HLA in healthy donors. Clones were sequenced by immunoSEQ multiplex PCR, and TCRdb holds only the in-frame ones, with some missing. The table records approximately 81,000 clones, more than 60% of them present only once. Material: PBMCs. The receptor source for this set is a man aged 50-59 years in good health and CMV-seropositive. CDR3s include the opening cysteine and the closing phenylalanine or tryptophan. The order of the fields is J gene, V gene, CDR3 protein.

TRBJ2-3 TRBV27 CASSLWQGTDTQYF
TRBJ2-7 TRBV15 CATSREPGLKYEQYF
TRBJ2-7 TRBV6-5 CASGEASGHSYEQYF
TRBJ2-5 TRBV10-1 CASSRDSQETQYF
TRBJ2-1 TRBV12-5 CASGSRLAGSHNEQFF
TRBJ2-3 TRBV2 CASSWGLASRDTDTQYF
TRBJ2-1 TRBV18 CASSPPALAGGLNEQFF
TRBJ2-7 TRBV4-2 CASSPLADEQYF
TRBJ1-1 TRBV29-1 CSVPGDRGAGTEAFF
TRBJ2-1 TRBV6-5 CASTGLAGNEQFF
TRBJ2-1 TRBV14 CASSQAGGNEQFF
TRBJ2-3 TRBV4-3 CASSQSETRAGGTQYF
TRBJ1-5 TRBV7-2 CASSPEQGRQPQHF
TRBJ2-1 TRBV12-5 CASGFRGGPSYNEQFF
TRBJ2-7 TRBV5-1 CASSLGGNTWGEQYF
TRBJ1-1 TRBV25-1 CASSTGITEAFF
TRBJ2-1 TRBV9 CASSPRRADYNEQFF
TRBJ1-2 TRBV5-1 CASSLFHMGPGGYTF
TRBJ2-1 TRBV18 CASSAGLAGGNEQFF
TRBJ2-7 TRBV19 CASSPSPGGPYEQYF
TRBJ1-5 TRBV30 CAWSVPRLSNQPQHF
TRBJ2-1 TRBV11-3 CASSLFTSGHNEQFF
TRBJ1-5 TRBV9 CASSAGTVDSNQPQHF
TRBJ2-1 TRBV4-1 CASSQPLERTAGEQFF
TRBJ2-1 TRBV11-3 CASSLAGTSFHEQFF
TRBJ2-7 TRBV11-1 CASSRPDRGGYEQYF
TRBJ2-3 TRBV5-1 CASSFDNSFTDTQYF
TRBJ2-3 TRBV29-1 CSVAREGSDTQYF
. TRBV6-6 CASSWDRASGYEQYF
TRBJ2-3 TRBV6-1 CASSDGTSGTDTQYF
TRBJ2-1 TRBV7-8 CASSSDRAYNEQFF
TRBJ1-1 TRBV7-9 CASSGTGSAVNTEAFF
TRBJ1-1 TRBV4-2 CASSQEEDTYSFF
TRBJ2-1 TRBV21-1 CASSNEGSTGNEQFF
TRBJ2-5 TRBV9 CASSEGTQLAFKATQYF
TRBJ2-7 TRBV4-1 CASSQILAGGAHEQYF
TRBJ2-7 TRBV18 CASSGGTTYEQYF
TRBJ1-5 TRBV19 CASSLGPGANQPQHF
TRBJ2-1 TRBV27 CASRRAGVPHEQFF
TRBJ2-7 TRBV30 CAWSRPGTSLTYEQYF
TRBJ2-5 TRBV18 CASSPPGGGWKTQYF
TRBJ1-5 TRBV7-9 CSSSPQGASNQPQHF
TRBJ2-5 TRBV9 CASSVGTSAKGWETQYF
TRBJ1-2 TRBV11-3 CASSSDRGGNYGYTF
TRBJ2-1 TRBV10-3 CAIRGDSNEQFF
TRBJ1-2 TRBV5-1 CASSFSRDREGYTF
TRBJ1-2 TRBV4-1 CASSQTGQGTSYYGYTF
TRBJ2-2 TRBV4-2 CASSQALFLTGELFF
TRBJ2-7 TRBV5-1 CASSLGASEQYF
TRBJ2-2 TRBV19 CARPFPTGDQPGELFF
TRBJ2-1 TRBV29-1 CSARGQGGEQFF
TRBJ1-1 TRBV7-9 CSSSFQDSEAFF
TRBJ1-2 TRBV29-1 CSVGGENYGYTF
TRBJ1-1 TRBV15 CATSRVTGTGATEAFF
TRBJ2-7 TRBV6-1 CASSELTYEQYF
TRBJ1-2 TRBV5-1 CASTTTGGQSYGYTF
TRBJ1-5 TRBV6-6 CASTPRGRGEPQHF
TRBJ2-3 TRBV6-4 CASSDGAGGDTQYF
TRBJ2-7 TRBV7-3 CASSPGQTYEQYF
TRBJ2-5 TRBV6-1 CASSRRGLETQYF